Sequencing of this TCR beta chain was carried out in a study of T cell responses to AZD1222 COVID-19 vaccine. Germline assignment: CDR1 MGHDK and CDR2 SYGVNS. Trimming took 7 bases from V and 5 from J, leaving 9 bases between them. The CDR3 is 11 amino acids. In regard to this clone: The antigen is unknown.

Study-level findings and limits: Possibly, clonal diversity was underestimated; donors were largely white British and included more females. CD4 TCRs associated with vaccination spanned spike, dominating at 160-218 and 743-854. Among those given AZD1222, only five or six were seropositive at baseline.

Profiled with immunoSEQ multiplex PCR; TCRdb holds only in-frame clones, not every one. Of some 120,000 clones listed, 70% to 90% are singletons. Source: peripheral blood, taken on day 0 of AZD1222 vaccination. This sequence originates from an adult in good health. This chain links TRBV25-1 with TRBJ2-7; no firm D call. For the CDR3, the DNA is TGTGCCAGCATGAGAGTAGACGAGCAGTACTTC. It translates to CASMRVDEQYF.